One sample yielded the 17 T cell receptor beta chains listed below, sequenced in a study of T cell changes during pregnancy in multiple sclerosis. Some clones are missing from TCRdb's copy, which holds only in-frame ones; the method was immunoSEQ multiplex PCR. This table holds tens of thousands of clones, 90% to 95% found once. The material sequenced was peripheral blood, taken in the first trimester of pregnancy. These receptors were obtained from a female donor with multiple sclerosis, enrolled in a pregnancy study.

V usage is TRBV6-1 and J usage is TRBJ2-5; TRBD2 might be the D (5 bases). The CDR3 extends over 14 amino acids. The germline V gene encodes CDR1 MNHNS and CDR2 SASEGT. The V gene lost 1 base and the J gene lost 1 base, with 7 bases spanning the gap. The CDR3 coding sequence is TGTGCCAGCAGTGAAGGAGGGTTCCAAGAGACCCAGTACTTC. Protein product: CASSEGGFQETQYF.

The chain couples TRBV7-2 to TRBJ2-1, with D tentatively TRBD1 (6 bases). V dropped 2 bases and J dropped 5 bases, with 10 bases sitting between them. CDR3 size: 14 residues. The germline V gene encodes CDR1 SGHTA and CDR2 FQGNSA. CDR3 DNA: TGTGCCAGCAGCTTACGGCAGGGGAACAATGAGCAGTTCTTC. The encoded protein is CASSLRQGNNEQFF.

The chain couples TRBV30 to TRBJ1-6; 7 nucleotides line up with TRBD1. The V and J ends lost 8 bases and 6 bases, in that order; junction bases with no gene match: 16. Germline CDR1 is GTSNPN and CDR2 is SVGIG (reference sequence). The CDR3 runs 16 residues. CDR3 coding DNA: TGTGCCGTTCGGACAGGCTTTAAAGCTGGTAATTCACCCCTCCACTTT. Amino acid sequence: CAVRTGFKAGNSPLHF.

This clone was detected only a few times. The chain recombines TRBV7-8 with TRBJ1-2; 10 positions match TRBD1. The CDR3 has 16 amino acids. Germline V gene lookup returns CDR1 SGHVS and CDR2 FQNEAQ. The J segment lost 8 bases and the V segment lost 7 bases, leaving 16 bases of the junction unmatched. The CDR3 is CASKRDRGSGVVGYTF. CDR3 DNA sequence: TGTGCCAGCAAACGGGACAGGGGAAGCGGGGTTGTGGGCTACACCTTC.

This clone was recorded a few times. The V and J genes are TRBV7-2 and TRBJ1-2, with a tentative D call TRBD1 (5 bases). The germline gives CDR1 SGHTA, CDR2 FQGNSA. V was shortened by 4 bases and J by 6 bases, with 15 bases between the two germline ends. The CDR3 is 14 residues long. The CDR3 DNA reads as TGTGCCAGCAGCTCACCCGACAGCCGCGATGGCTACACCTTC. Its translation is CASSSPDSRDGYTF.

This sequence joins TRBV9 and TRBJ2-3; 9 bases are shared with TRBD2. This CDR3 contains 17 residues. Germline CDR1 is SGDLS and CDR2 is YYNGEE. The ends lost 0 bases at V and 2 bases at J; junction bases unmatched: 7. CDR3 nucleotides: TGTGCCAGCAGCGTAGATCCGCGGGGGGGAGACACAGATACGCAGTATTTT. Amino acid sequence: CASSVDPRGGDTDTQYF.

This chain links TRBV6-1 with TRBJ2-5; 9 bases agree with TRBD2. Germline values: CDR1 MNHNS, CDR2 SASEGT. Trimming at V came to 6 bases and at J to 1 base, leaving 6 bases not matched to a gene. The CDR3 loop spans 15 amino acids. The CDR3 loop reads CASSALAGAQETQYF. CDR3 DNA: TGTGCCAGCAGCGCTTTAGCGGGGGCCCAAGAGACCCAGTACTTC.

In nucleotides, the CDR3 is TGTGCCAACCGGGACAGACCCTTCAATCAGTATCAGCCCCAGCATTTT. This gives the protein CANRDRPFNQYQPQHF. This sequence joins TRBV5-6 and TRBJ1-5; 7 positions agree with TRBD1. Germline assignment: CDR1 SGHDT and CDR2 YYEEEE. CDR3 size: 16 residues. V was pared by 9 bases and J by 5 bases, with 17 bases of the junction left unmatched.

V and J are TRBV5-8 and TRBJ2-2, with D possibly matching TRBD1 (5 bases). The CDR3 has 17 residues. The V gene's germline CDR1 is SGHTS and CDR2 YDEGEE. V was pared by 0 bases and J by 6 bases, with 18 bases between. The chain's CDR3 is CASSLALVQGWSGELFF. In DNA, the CDR3 is TGTGCCAGCAGCTTGGCCCTGGTCCAGGGTTGGTCCGGGGAGCTGTTTTTT.

The chain employs TRBV30 and TRBJ1-4, with 9 bases aligning to TRBD1. Germline V lookup: CDR1 GTSNPN, CDR2 SVGIG (reference sequence). This CDR3 has 14 amino acids. Trimming cost V 3 bases and J 9 bases; bases outside gene matches: 8. This CDR3 reads CAWREQGAEKKLFF. The DNA for the CDR3 is TGTGCCTGGAGAGAACAGGGGGCGGAGAAAAAACTGTTTTTT.

V and J are TRBV5-4 and TRBJ2-3, with D maybe TRBD1 (6 bases). Germline CDR1 reads SGHNT; CDR2 reads YYREEE (reference sequence). V was clipped by 0 bases and J by 2 bases, with 13 bases between them. This CDR3 has 16 residues. CDR3 protein: CASSLGLDSYTDTQYF. The DNA of the CDR3 is TGTGCCAGCAGCTTGGGTCTGGACAGCTACACAGATACGCAGTATTTT.

V usage is TRBV7-2 and J usage is TRBJ2-1, with a tentative D call TRBD1 (6 bases). The CDR3 contains 16 residues. V shed 6 bases and J shed 2 bases, with 17 bases lying between them. Germline lookup yields CDR1 SGHTA and CDR2 FQGNSA. CDR3 sequence (DNA): TGTGCCAGCAGGGAGGTGGGGACACACACCTACAATGAGCAGTTCTTC. Encoded protein: CASREVGTHTYNEQFF.

CDR3 in amino acids: CASNLRQNTEAFF. The CDR3 nucleotides read TGTGCCAGCAACCTAAGACAGAACACTGAAGCTTTCTTT. The chain carries TRBV6-5 and TRBJ1-1; D remains ambiguous. CDR3 length equals 13 residues. Germline CDR1 MNHEY, CDR2 SVGAGI. Trimming removed 7 bases from V and 1 base from J, with 10 bases in between.

The V call is TRBV29-1, the J call TRBJ1-3; 8 nucleotides match TRBD1. This CDR3 contains 14 residues. V was pared by 7 bases and J by 2 bases, with 7 bases of the junction left unmatched. Germline V gene data show CDR1 as SQVTM and CDR2 as ANQGSEA. In DNA form, the CDR3 reads TGCAGCGCTATCCGGGACAGGACTGGAAACACCATATATTTT. Its protein product is CSAIRDRTGNTIYF.

The chain is built from TRBV10-3 and TRBJ2-3, with 8 bases fitting TRBD2. The CDR3 is 13 residues long. V lost 7 bases and J lost 4; bases outside the gene matches: 4. The germline gives CDR1 ENHRY, CDR2 SYGVKD. The CDR3 sequence is CAITEAGADTQYF. DNA for the CDR3: TGTGCCATCACTGAAGCGGGGGCAGATACGCAGTATTTT.

The chain combines TRBV6-5 with TRBJ2-5; 7 nucleotides match TRBD1. The CDR3 extends over 13 amino acids. Losses at the gene ends were 6 bases for V and 5 bases for J; bases not matched to a gene: 6. The germline V gene encodes CDR1 MNHEY and CDR2 SVGAGI. The CDR3 spells CASSRTGGETQYF. The CDR3 DNA reads TGTGCCAGCAGCCGGACAGGCGGGGAGACCCAGTACTTC.

Comment on this clone: Other nucleotide sequences from this sample produce the same CDR3. The chain combines TRBV6-5 with TRBJ2-7; D gene uncertain. The germline V gene encodes CDR1 MNHEY and CDR2 SVGAGI. The V and J ends lost 2 bases and 3 bases respectively, with 5 bases between them. This CDR3 is 12 amino acids long. The DNA for the CDR3 is TGTGCCAGCAGTTACACGGGCTACGAGCAGTACTTC. The encoded protein is CASSYTGYEQYF.